This passage covers 9 T cell receptor beta chains from one sample sequenced in a study of control samples from healthy donors and cancer patients. Profiling relied on immunoSEQ multiplex PCR, and the TCRdb table lists in-frame clones only, not all of them. The table includes over 85,000 clones, approximately 90% detected once. Sample: blood. These receptor sequences come from a woman aged 18-29 years in good health.

The V call is TRBV5-8, the J call TRBJ2-3, with TRBD2 matching over 8 bases. Germline V gives CDR1 SGHTS, CDR2 YDEGEE. The V segment lost 1 base and the J segment 1 base; nucleotides outside the gene matches: 5. There are 16 residues in the CDR3. CDR3 in DNA: TGTGCCAGCAGCTTGACTAGCGGAATGGGCACAGATACGCAGTATTTT. This codes for CASSLTSGMGTDTQYF.

The CDR3 sequence: CASSQGVLQETQYF. In DNA, the CDR3 is TGTGCCAGCAGCCAAGGCGTTCTCCAAGAGACCCAGTACTTC. The rearrangement links TRBV3-1 (or the pseudogene TRBV3-2) to TRBJ2-5; D gene ambiguous. In germline, CDR1 is LGHDT, CDR2 YNNKEL (reference sequence). Trimming removed 1 base from V and 1 base from J, with 7 bases in between. This CDR3 spans 14 amino acids.

This rearrangement joins TRBV27 to TRBJ1-4, with D possibly being TRBD1 (5 bases). The CDR3 length is 14 residues. Deletions cut 4 bases from V and 7 bases from J, with 13 bases between. Germline V lookup: CDR1 MNHEY, CDR2 SMNVEV (reference sequence). The CDR3 loop reads CASSWGHLGEKLFF. The CDR3 DNA is TGTGCCAGCAGTTGGGGCCACCTTGGTGAAAAACTGTTTTTT.

V is TRBV19 and J is TRBJ1-2; no clear D. The germline V gene encodes CDR1 LNHDA and CDR2 SQIVND (reference sequence). The V end lost 4 bases, the J end lost 4 bases, and 19 bases lay between the germline ends. The CDR3 spans 16 residues. The CDR3 reads CASSTTPPRALYGYTF. For the CDR3, the DNA is TGTGCCAGTAGTACCACCCCCCCCCGGGCCCTCTATGGCTACACCTTC.

The chain carries TRBV28 and TRBJ2-6; D remains unclear. The germline V gene has CDR1 MDHEN and CDR2 SYDVKM. This CDR3 spans 16 amino acids. V shed 1 base and J shed 0 bases, with 7 bases lying between them. The CDR3 DNA sequence: TGTGCCAGCAGTTTATTGGCGGCCTCTGGGGCCAACGTCCTGACTTTC. It codes for CASSLLAASGANVLTF. Together with reference TRBV28 and TRBJ2-6, the CDR3 gives the full variable domain: DVKVTQSSRYLVKRTGEKVFLECVQDMDHENMFWYRQDPGLGLRLIYFSYDVKMKEKGDIPEGYSVSREKKERFSLILESASTNQTSMYLCASSLLAASGANVLTFGAGSRLTVL.

This rearrangement joins TRBV6-2 or TRBV6-3 to TRBJ1-2; 7 positions match TRBD1. Trimming at V came to 7 bases and at J to 2 bases, leaving 7 bases not matched to a gene. Germline V gene sequence: CDR1 MNHEY, CDR2 SVGEGT. This CDR3 is 14 amino acids long. CDR3 region: CASTYSTGNYGYTF. The DNA for the CDR3 is TGTGCCAGCACCTACTCGACAGGGAACTATGGCTACACCTTC.

V usage is TRBV29-1 and J usage is TRBJ1-1; the match to TRBD1 covers 7 bases. This CDR3 is built from 12 residues. Germline CDR1 reads SQVTM; CDR2 reads ANQGSEA. V dropped 5 bases and J dropped 5; count of bases not matched to a gene: 5. Here the CDR3 reads CSVRTGDTEAFF. The CDR3 region has the DNA TGCAGCGTTAGAACAGGGGATACTGAAGCTTTCTTT.

The CDR3 region is CASSRDRGGSPLHF. CDR3 nucleotide sequence: TGTGCCAGCAGCCGGGACAGGGGTGGTTCACCCCTCCACTTT. The rearrangement uses TRBV2 and TRBJ1-6; TRBD1 agrees at 10 bases. CDR3 size: 14 residues. V lost 6 bases and J lost 9; bases outside the gene matches: 5. From germline, CDR1 is SNHLY and CDR2 FYNNEI.

The CDR3 protein is CASSQEGVGSPGYEQYF. The CDR3 bases are TGCGCCAGCAGCCAAGAGGGTGTTGGTTCGCCCGGCTACGAGCAGTACTTC. The chain combines TRBV4-1 with TRBJ2-7; D gene ambiguous. CDR3 length: 17 amino acids. The germline V gene encodes CDR1 MGHRA and CDR2 YSYEKL. Trimming removed 0 bases at V and 3 bases at J, with 18 bases between.